The source of this T cell receptor beta chain is a study of CD8 T cells in Susac syndrome. General study results and limits: There was no clonal expansion in the CD4+ T cell repertoires of Susac syndrome.

An amount of RNA that ranged from about 0.45 to 1 ug was reverse transcribed with random hexamers. Across 54 Vbeta and 13 Jbeta, TCR beta CDR3 was amplified with immunoSEQ multiplex PCR. MiXCR, applied by TCRdb to the immunoSEQ multiplex PCR reads, yields one record per CDR3 protein. The table lists approximately 260,000 distinct CDR3 sequences, about 96% of them singletons, with less than 0.11% in the top ten. V dropped 0 bases and J dropped 0; count of bases not matched to a gene: 8. The CDR3 contains 17 residues. Germline-derived CDR1 and CDR2 are DFQATT and SNEGSKA (reference sequence). As regards this clonotype: Its specificity is unknown.

The origin of this receptor is a human donor with Susac syndrome. The sequenced material came from CD4+ T cells from PBMCs. The chain carries TRBV20-1 and TRBJ2-3; 8 bases are shared with TRBD2. As DNA, the CDR3 is TGCAGTGCTAGAGATTCTGGCGGGAGGCCAAGCACAGATACGCAGTATTTT. It encodes CSARDSGGRPSTDTQYF.